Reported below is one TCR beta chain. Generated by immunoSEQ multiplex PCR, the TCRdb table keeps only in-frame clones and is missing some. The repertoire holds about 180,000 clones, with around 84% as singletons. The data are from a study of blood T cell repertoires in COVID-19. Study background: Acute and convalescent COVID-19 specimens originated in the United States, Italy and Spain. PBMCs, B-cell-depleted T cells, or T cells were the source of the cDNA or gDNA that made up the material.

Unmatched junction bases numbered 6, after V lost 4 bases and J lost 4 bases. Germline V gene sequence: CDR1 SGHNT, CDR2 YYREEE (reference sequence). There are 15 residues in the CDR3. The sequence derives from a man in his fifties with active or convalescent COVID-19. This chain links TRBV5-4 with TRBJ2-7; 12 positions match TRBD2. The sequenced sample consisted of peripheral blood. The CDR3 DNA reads TGTGCCAGCAGCCCGAGACTAGCGGGGGCTTACGAGCAGTACTTC. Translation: CASSPRLAGAYEQYF.